This TCR beta chain was recorded in a study of blood T cell repertoires in COVID-19. Profiling relied on immunoSEQ multiplex PCR, and the TCRdb table lists in-frame clones only, not all of them. Of about 250,000 clones listed, about 88% are singletons. The specimen was PBMCs or T cells enriched from blood (not recorded which). The receptor comes from a woman in her fifties or sixties who had recovered from COVID-19.

CDR3 region: CASSETGTGVYEQYF. CDR3 sequence (DNA): TGTGCCAGCAGCGAAACCGGGACAGGGGTGTACGAGCAGTACTTC. The J gene is TRBJ2-7, the V gene TRBV7-9; 10 nucleotides align to TRBD1. Germline CDR1 and CDR2: SEHNR and FQNEAQ (reference sequence). CDR3 length: 15 amino acids. V gave up 5 bases and J gave up 4 bases; unmatched junction bases: 8.